The 32 T cell receptor beta chains below come from one sample, sequenced in a study of T cells in Graves' hyperthyroidism and ophthalmopathy. RNA transcripts provided the source from which TCR beta CDR3 regions were amplified. HTBI primers were the set used in a first-round RT-PCR of the TCR CDR3. TCRdb recomputed calls from the multiplex PCR reads with MiXCR, one row per CDR3 protein. The sample lists about 520,000 distinct CDR3 sequences; roughly 20% were seen once. Sequenced: blood. These TCRs come from a man younger than 30 with Graves' hyperthyroidism.

About this clonotype itself: The junction departs from germline at one end; a sequencing error may be responsible. The V gene is TRBV29-1, the J gene TRBJ1-1; possibly TRBD1 for D (5 bases). CDR3 length equals 12 residues. Germline CDR1 is SQVTM and CDR2 is ANQGSEA. This CDR3 reads CSAYVQGTDAFF. The CDR3 bases are TGCAGCGCTTACGTCCAGGGCACTGATGCTTTCTTT.

The rearrangement joins TRBV12-3 or TRBV12-4 to TRBJ2-2, with a possible D match to TRBD2 (6 bases). This CDR3 is built from 18 residues. The V end lost 3 bases, the J end lost 2 bases, and 19 bases lay between the germline ends. The DNA for the CDR3 is TGTGCCAGCAGTTTTTGGCGGAGGGGAGCAGAAAACACCGGGGAGCTGTTTTTT. Translated, it gives CASSFWRRGAENTGELFF.

As for this clonotype: Germline and junction disagree at one end, which may indicate a read error. The chain joins TRBV6-5 to TRBJ2-2; 7 bases agree with TRBD2. From germline, CDR1 is MNHEY and CDR2 SVGAGI. CDR3 length equals 16 residues. CDR3 loop: CARSYPGGRGTGELFF. The CDR3 nucleotides are TGTGCCCGCAGTTACCCGGGGGGTCGGGGCACCGGGGAGCTGTTTTTT.

In this sample, this clonotype turned up once. V and J are TRBV6-2 or TRBV6-3 and TRBJ1-6, with 7 bases lining up with TRBD1. This CDR3 comprises 14 residues. The trim removed 3 bases at V and 8 bases at J, leaving 4 bases unmatched. CDR1 is MNHEY, CDR2 SVGEGT, per germline. CDR3 loop: CASSYTGEDSPLHF. The CDR3, as DNA: TGTGCCAGCAGTTATACAGGGGAAGATTCACCCCTCCACTTT.

This clonotype was picked up many times. The V call is TRBV30, the J call TRBJ1-5; D is unclear. V was trimmed by 5 bases and J by 4 bases, leaving 12 bases between them. This CDR3 comprises 13 residues. Per germline, CDR1 GTSNPN and CDR2 SVGIG (reference sequence). The DNA of the CDR3 is TGTGCCTGGTCCCGAGAGGGAAATCAGCCCCAGCATTTT. Protein product: CAWSREGNQPQHF.

This clonotype was observed many times. This chain links TRBV20-1 with TRBJ1-2, with D possibly matching TRBD1 (5 bases). The CDR3 totals 13 residues. Germline CDR1 and CDR2: DFQATT and SNEGSKA (reference sequence). V lost 5 bases to trimming and J lost 4 bases, with 14 bases between them. DNA of the CDR3: TGCAGTGCTCCAATCGGGACGCTCTATGGCTACACCTTC. As protein: CSAPIGTLYGYTF.

The rearrangement uses TRBV11-1 and TRBJ1-3; TRBD1 matches at 8 bases. This CDR3 is built from 19 residues. After removal of 0 bases from V and 4 bases from J, the junction contained 14 bases not matched to a gene. From germline, CDR1 is SGHAT and CDR2 FQDESV (reference sequence). CDR3 DNA: TGTGCCAGCAGCTTAGCGACCGTGGCTTTCAGGGGGCTCGGAAACACCATATATTTT. Its translation: CASSLATVAFRGLGNTIYF.

The table lists this clonotype with many counts. This rearrangement joins TRBV6-1 to TRBJ1-5; D is ambiguous. Germline loops: CDR1 MNHNS, CDR2 SASEGT. The CDR3 consists of 16 residues. The V end lost 6 bases, the J end lost 2 bases, and 17 bases lay between the germline ends. The CDR3 nucleotides read TGTGCCAGCAGGATAGGGCAGGTCGTTGGCAATCAGCCCCAGCATTTT. It encodes CASRIGQVVGNQPQHF.

At least ten counts were recorded for this clonotype. The chain employs TRBV20-1 and TRBJ2-7; TRBD1 matches 8 bases. The CDR3 length is 16 residues. Per germline, CDR1 DFQATT and CDR2 SNEGSKA (reference sequence). The junction had 17 bases not matched to a gene; V was cut back by 5 bases and J by 5 bases. CDR3 sequence: CSAFPLVGTGGNEQYF. CDR3 in DNA: TGCAGTGCTTTCCCCCTCGTAGGGACAGGCGGCAACGAGCAGTACTTC.

This clonotype has just a few counts. The chain links TRBV5-6 to TRBJ1-1; perhaps TRBD1 as D (6 bases). Germline-derived CDR1 and CDR2 are SGHDT and YYEEEE. CDR3 size: 12 residues. Trimming removed 0 bases from V and 8 bases from J, with 8 bases in between. The CDR3 is CASSLATGEAFF. The CDR3 DNA reads TGTGCCAGCAGCTTGGCCACAGGGGAAGCTTTCTTT.

The chain links TRBV12-3 or TRBV12-4 to TRBJ2-7; TRBD1 is a possible D gene (5 bases). The CDR3 spans 14 residues. The V end lost 6 bases, the J end lost 6 bases, and 18 bases lay between the germline ends. The CDR3 protein is CASRIRLGQGEQYF. CDR3 sequence (DNA): TGTGCCAGCAGGATCCGGTTAGGGCAGGGCGAGCAGTACTTC.

This clonotype was observed a few times. The rearrangement uses TRBV6-2 or TRBV6-3 and TRBJ2-7; possibly TRBD1 for D (6 bases). From germline, CDR1 is MNHEY and CDR2 SVGEGT. This CDR3 has 14 amino acids. Trimming cost V 7 bases and J 3 bases, with 16 bases left between them. As DNA, the CDR3 is TGTGCCAGCACCGGGCAGGGGCGCAACTACGAGCAGTACTTC. This sequence encodes CASTGQGRNYEQYF.

This clonotype appeared many times. The chain couples TRBV2 to TRBJ1-2; D call uncertain. V was trimmed by 5 bases and J by 5 bases, leaving 18 bases between them. CDR1 SNHLY and CDR2 FYNNEI come from the germline V gene. The CDR3 has 15 amino acids. The CDR3 region is CASSPTENPWYGYTF. The DNA of the CDR3 is TGTGCCAGCAGTCCCACCGAGAATCCGTGGTATGGCTACACCTTC. The variable domain in full, completed from reference TRBV2 and TRBJ1-2, reads EPEVTQTPSHQVTQMGQEVILRCVPISNHLYFYWYRQILGQKVEFLVSFYNNEISEKSEIFDDQFSVERPDGSNFTLKIRSTKLEDSAMYFCASSPTENPWYGYTFGSGTRLTVV.

The rearrangement joins TRBV3-1 to TRBJ1-2, with TRBD1 matching 9 bases. The germline V gene has CDR1 LGHDT and CDR2 YNNKEL (reference sequence). Trimming at V came to 1 base and at J to 7 bases, leaving 10 bases not matched to a gene. This CDR3 region has 16 residues. The CDR3 sequence is CASSQVNRGRITGYTF. Written as DNA, the CDR3 is TGTGCCAGCAGCCAAGTAAACAGGGGGCGCATTACTGGCTACACCTTC.

This clonotype was found a few times. V is TRBV4-1 and J is TRBJ1-1, with 10 bases lining up with TRBD1. The CDR3 loop spans 14 amino acids. J lost 9 bases, V lost 4 bases, and 8 bases had no gene match. The germline V gene has CDR1 MGHRA and CDR2 YSYEKL. The CDR3 spells CASSLGTGVFQAFF. CDR3 DNA sequence: TGCGCCAGCAGCCTCGGGACAGGGGTGTTTCAAGCTTTCTTT.

This clonotype was counted a few times. CDR3 loop: CATSDSRRQGGARRTGELFF. DNA of the CDR3: TGTGCCACCAGTGATTCCCGTAGACAGGGTGGGGCACGAAGGACCGGGGAGCTGTTTTTT. The chain couples TRBV24-1 to TRBJ2-2; 7 bases agree with TRBD1. Per germline, CDR1 KGHDR and CDR2 SFDVKD. V shed 2 bases and J 5 bases; nucleotides not matched to a gene: 19. The CDR3 has 20 residues.

This clonotype occurred a few times. The chain links TRBV4-1 to TRBJ1-2; TRBD1 matches 7 bases. The germline V gene encodes CDR1 MGHRA and CDR2 YSYEKL. Trimming removed 1 base from V and 1 base from J; junction bases left unmatched: 3. The CDR3 has 15 amino acids. The DNA of the CDR3 is TGCGCCAGCAGCCAAGTAGGGGGCGGTAACTATGGCTACACCTTC. Protein: CASSQVGGGNYGYTF.

This clonotype has more than one count but fewer than ten. A much larger clonotype is one base distant, so this may be a read error. The CDR3 is CAWRDRNTEACF. CDR3 coding DNA: TGTGCCTGGAGGGACAGGAACACTGAAGCTTGCTTT. The chain carries TRBV30 and TRBJ1-1, with 7 bases aligning to TRBD1. The CDR3 is made up of 12 amino acids. Germline V gives CDR1 GTSNPN, CDR2 SVGIG (reference sequence).

Ten or more counts support this clonotype. The chain combines TRBV11-1 with TRBJ1-1; D remains ambiguous. The CDR3 has 15 residues. Trimming pared 1 base from V and 0 bases from J, leaving 9 bases between. Germline V gives CDR1 SGHAT, CDR2 FQDESV (reference sequence). CDR3 in amino acids: CASSLGKGLNTEAFF. CDR3 DNA: TGTGCCAGCAGCTTAGGTAAGGGCCTGAACACTGAAGCTTTCTTT.

This clonotype has ten or more counts. The chain employs TRBV10-3 and TRBJ2-7; D possibly uses TRBD1 or TRBD2 (6 bases each). CDR1 is ENHRY and CDR2 is SYGVKD in the germline V gene. Deletions cut 0 bases from V and 3 bases from J, with 9 bases between. CDR3 length: 14 amino acids. The CDR3 DNA reads as TGTGCCATCAGTGAGTCGAGGGGGGACTACGAGCAGTACTTC. This gives the protein CAISESRGDYEQYF.

This chain connects TRBV6-1 to TRBJ1-2; D is unresolved. V gave up 7 bases and J gave up 0 bases, with 12 bases separating them. The CDR3 is 14 residues long. Germline CDR1 MNHNS, CDR2 SASEGT. The CDR3 sequence is CASTNLGTNYGYTF. CDR3 in DNA: TGTGCCAGCACCAACCTTGGTACTAACTATGGCTACACCTTC.

This clonotype appeared many times. V and J are TRBV30 and TRBJ1-1; the D is unclear. The CDR3 has 12 residues. V was cut by 7 bases and J by 0 bases, with 9 bases left in between. Germline V CDR1 and CDR2: GTSNPN, SVGIG (reference sequence). CDR3 sequence: CASEHLNTEAFF. The CDR3 bases are TGTGCCTCCGAACACTTGAACACTGAAGCTTTCTTT.

The chain combines TRBV10-1 with TRBJ1-3; weak D call: TRBD1 (5 bases). Germline CDR1 and CDR2: WNHNN and SYGVQD (reference sequence). Trimming pared 3 bases from V and 3 bases from J, leaving 6 bases between. The CDR3 runs to 13 residues. CDR3 coding DNA: TGCGCCAGCAGTGACAGGGTTGGAAACACCATATATTTT. Translation: CASSDRVGNTIYF.

This clonotype was seen a handful of times. V usage is TRBV11-1 and J usage is TRBJ1-1; 10 bases match TRBD1. The CDR3 spans 16 residues. Trimming cost V 4 bases and J 4 bases; bases outside gene matches: 9. Germline loops: CDR1 SGHAT, CDR2 FQDESV (reference sequence). CDR3 in DNA: TGTGCCAGCAGCTCCCCTCCGGGACAGGGGATCACTGAAGCTTTCTTT. The encoded protein is CASSSPPGQGITEAFF.

This sequence joins TRBV20-1 and TRBJ2-5; 10 bases align to TRBD1. V gave up 6 bases and J gave up 1 base; unmatched junction bases: 11. Germline values: CDR1 DFQATT, CDR2 SNEGSKA (reference sequence). The length of the CDR3 is 16 residues. CDR3: CSATGGGPVLQETQYF. The CDR3 DNA reads TGCAGTGCGACAGGGGGCGGACCAGTCCTCCAAGAGACCCAGTACTTC.

This clonotype was recorded at least ten times. The V gene is TRBV27, the J gene TRBJ2-7; no definite D call. The CDR3 is made up of 15 amino acids. Germline CDR1 is MNHEY and CDR2 is SMNVEV (reference sequence). V lost 3 bases, J lost 2 bases, and 14 bases lay in between. The CDR3 coding sequence is TGTGCCAGCAGTTTTACCACCGCGGTTCCCTACGAGCAGTACTTC. It yields the protein CASSFTTAVPYEQYF.

This chain links TRBV12-3 or TRBV12-4 with TRBJ2-7; the match to TRBD2 covers 10 bases. Trimming at V came to 3 bases and at J to 2 bases, leaving 4 bases not matched to a gene. The CDR3 length is 15 residues. This chain's CDR3 is CASSFGLADTYEQYF. The CDR3, as DNA: TGTGCCAGCAGTTTCGGACTAGCGGATACCTACGAGCAGTACTTC.

This clonotype was seen at least ten times. The chain is built from TRBV15 and TRBJ2-7; the D is unclear. The ends were cut back, 5 bases at V and 0 bases at J, with 14 bases in the middle. Germline V CDR1 and CDR2: LNHNV, YYDKDF (reference sequence). The CDR3 covers 15 residues. DNA for the CDR3: TGTGCCACCAGCCGCTCCTCCGGCAGCTCCTACGAGCAGTACTTC. This sequence encodes CATSRSSGSSYEQYF.

In this sample, this clonotype turned up many times. This chain uses TRBV29-1 with TRBJ1-2; D is unresolved. Deletions cut 3 bases from V and 3 bases from J, with 14 bases between. This CDR3 has 14 amino acids. The germline gives CDR1 SQVTM, CDR2 ANQGSEA. The chain's CDR3 is CSVEAGREDYGYTF. The CDR3 nucleotides read TGCAGCGTTGAGGCCGGGAGGGAGGACTATGGCTACACCTTC. Variable domain in full (rest from reference TRBV29-1 and TRBJ1-2): SAVISQKPSRDICQRGTSLTIQCQVDSQVTMMFWYRQQPGQSLTLIATANQGSEATYESGFVIDKFPISRPNLTFSTLTVSNMSPEDSSIYLCSVEAGREDYGYTFGSGTRLTVV.

This clonotype was seen at least ten times. The gene calls are TRBV20-1 and TRBJ1-1; D is unclear. Germline V gene sequence: CDR1 DFQATT, CDR2 SNEGSKA (reference sequence). This CDR3 has 16 residues. Deletions cut 6 bases from V and 1 base from J, with 21 bases between. The chain's CDR3 is CSALEDLLRQNTEAFF. The DNA for the CDR3 is TGCAGTGCCCTAGAGGACCTTCTTAGACAGAACACTGAAGCTTTCTTT.

This clonotype was seen repeatedly, ten times or more. The gene calls are TRBV12-3 or TRBV12-4 and TRBJ2-2; D unresolved. The CDR3 has 12 amino acids. V was clipped by 6 bases and J by 6 bases, with 8 bases between them. The CDR3 region is CASSRTAGELFF. The CDR3 coding sequence is TGTGCCAGCAGCAGGACGGCCGGGGAGCTGTTTTTT.

This clonotype has ten or more counts. The V call is TRBV12-3 or TRBV12-4, the J call TRBJ1-1; a weak D match, TRBD1 (5 bases). Trimming stripped 2 bases from V and 4 bases from J, with 11 bases between. This CDR3 comprises 14 residues. Here the CDR3 reads CASSLSQGSTEAFF. Written as DNA, the CDR3 is TGTGCCAGCAGTTTATCGCAGGGTAGCACTGAAGCTTTCTTT.